This T cell receptor (beta chain) stems from a study of spatial heterogeneity in lung cancer. Study conclusions and caveats: For expanded intratumoral alpha and beta TCRs, counts tracked tumor mutation counts. Sequencing reached an estimated coverage of tumor T cells that was only roughly 7% for alpha chains and 11% to 15% for beta chains. Ubiquitous expanded TCR counts tracked ubiquitous nonsynonymous mutations, and regional counts tracked regional ones.

From the 5' RACE reads, TCRdb called clonotypes with MiXCR, one entry per CDR3 protein. The table records about 22,000 distinct CDR3 sequences, approximately 9% of them present only once. This CDR3 is built from 14 residues. Trimming stripped 6 bases from V and 1 base from J, with 9 bases between. Germline-derived CDR1 and CDR2 are SNHLY and FYNNEI. Comments on this clonotype: Its antigen is as yet unknown.

The time point here: sample taken at primary tumor resection. The donors, 72 patients with untreated early-stage non-small cell lung cancer, provided the samples. The authors sequenced whole RNA from tumor, nontumor lung or frozen PBMC without sorting. The TCR was taken from a male donor with early-stage non-small cell lung cancer. Sequencing used lung tumor tissue, obtained at surgery. The V and J genes are TRBV2 and TRBJ2-2; D possibly corresponds to TRBD1 (5 bases). The CDR3 loop is CASRAGQNTGELFF. CDR3 nucleotide sequence: TGTGCCAGCAGGGCCGGACAGAACACCGGGGAGCTGTTTTTT. Drawing the rest from reference TRBV2 and TRBJ2-2, the complete variable domain is EPEVTQTPSHQVTQMGQEVILRCVPISNHLYFYWYRQILGQKVEFLVSFYNNEISEKSEIFDDQFSVERPDGSNFTLKIRSTKLEDSAMYFCASRAGQNTGELFFGEGSRLTVL.